This T cell receptor beta chain was obtained from a study of identical twins. A single record per CDR3 protein comes from TCRdb applying MiXCR to the 5' RACE reads. The sample lists 300,000 to 400,000 distinct CDR3 sequences; 9% to 15% were seen once. The germline V gene has CDR1 SGHNT and CDR2 YENEEA. The V end was cut by 5 bases, the J end by 4 bases, with 15 bases between. This CDR3 is 14 amino acids long. This same sample was also taken into another study, of yellow fever vaccine responses in identical twins.

The sequence was obtained from a woman aged 18-29 years in good health. The V and J genes are TRBV11-3 and TRBJ2-7; no clear D. The sequencing input was CD8+ T cells sorted from blood. This CDR3 reads CASSHRLAAYEQYV. In DNA, the CDR3 is TGTGCCAGCAGCCATAGACTGGCGGCTTACGAGCAGTACGTC.